This T cell receptor (beta chain) was obtained from a study of metastatic and nonmetastatic thyroid tumors. Study at large: Repertoire data that came from the blood and tumor or nodule tissue of malignant and benign thyroid patients were compared.

Study-wide findings and caveats: Relative to benign nodules, malignant thyroid tumors were reportedly characterized by significantly elevated TCR beta diversity in blood and tumor.

All patients were treatment-naive before thyroid surgery. There are many counts of this clone. Its antigen is as yet unknown. Per the original methods: The study took CDR3 differences across clinicopathological groups and made a distant-metastasis classifier for papillary thyroid cancer from them. TCRdb reprocessed the PCR reads via MiXCR. TCRdb's processing, not the authors' own work, is the source of the V and J calls. The sample consists of about 21,000 clones, about 25% of them appearing once. This TCR derives from a female donor with papillary thyroid cancer or a benign thyroid nodule (not recorded which). Some clones in this sample may be carry-over from other donors' samples. Sequenced sample: blood.

The CDR3 region has the DNA TGTGCCAGCAGCCAGCCAGGTAGCGGGGCGAACACCGGGGAGCTGTTTTTT. Amino acids: CASSQPGSGANTGELFF. The chain combines TRBV11-2 with TRBJ2-2, with 8 bases aligning to TRBD2. The CDR3 has 17 amino acids. The trim removed 5 bases at V and 0 bases at J, leaving 8 bases unmatched. Per the germline V gene, CDR1 is SGHAT and CDR2 is FQNNGV.